The next 6 T cell receptor beta chains were all read from a single sample in a study of blood T cell repertoires in COVID-19. Only in-frame clones appear in the TCRdb table, and some are missing; sequencing was by immunoSEQ multiplex PCR. This sample has 150,000 to 200,000 clones, with about 90% found just once. What was sequenced was PBMCs or T cells enriched from blood (not recorded which). The receptors originated from a human donor with acute COVID-19. The donor label of this sample is uncertain.

This clone was detected only a few times. This sequence joins TRBV6-2 or TRBV6-3 and TRBJ1-2; D uncertain. The CDR3 extends over 13 amino acids. V was shortened by 0 bases and J by 8 bases, with 10 bases between the two germline ends. Germline V gene sequence: CDR1 MNHEY, CDR2 SVGEGT. The CDR3: CASSYSLEGGYTF. In nucleotides, the CDR3 is TGTGCCAGCAGTTACTCTCTGGAGGGCGGCTACACCTTC.

The rearrangement uses TRBV7-2 and TRBJ2-5; TRBD2 matches 12 bases. In germline, CDR1 is SGHTA, CDR2 FQGNSA. J gave up 9 bases and V 2 bases, and 10 bases lay outside the gene matches. The CDR3 has 16 residues. The CDR3: CASSLTSGGTGGAQYF. In DNA form, the CDR3 reads TGTGCCAGCAGCTTAACTAGCGGGGGGACTGGCGGGGCCCAGTACTTC.

The chain links TRBV19 to TRBJ2-2, with a weak D call TRBD2 (6 bases). CDR1 is LNHDA, CDR2 SQIVND, per germline (reference sequence). The CDR3 has 13 amino acids. V lost 10 bases, J lost 7 bases, and 16 bases lay in between. This chain's CDR3 is CATRGRGVGELFF. The CDR3 coding sequence is TGTGCCACCCGGGGCCGCGGGGTCGGGGAGCTGTTTTTT.

This clone showed up just a few times. This chain's CDR3 is CASSLVSQAQNSGNTIYF. The CDR3 DNA follows: TGCGCCAGCAGCTTGGTGAGCCAGGCACAAAACTCTGGAAACACCATATATTTT. The chain joins TRBV5-1 to TRBJ1-3; no clear D. The CDR3 has 18 residues. CDR1 SGHRS and CDR2 YFSETQ come from the germline V gene. Trimming left V 0 bases short and J 0 bases short, with 16 bases between. The complete variable domain, with remaining parts taken from reference TRBV5-1 and TRBJ1-3, reads KAGVTQTPRYLIKTRGQQVTLSCSPISGHRSVSWYQQTPGQGLQFLFEYFSETQRNKGNFPGRFSGRQFSNSRSEMNVSTLELGDSALYLCASSLVSQAQNSGNTIYFGEGSWLTVV.

This rearrangement joins TRBV30 to TRBJ2-7; weak D call: TRBD2 (5 bases). Germline CDR1 is GTSNPN and CDR2 is SVGIG (reference sequence). The length of the CDR3 is 15 residues. The germline V and J ends were trimmed by 7 bases and 0 bases, with 19 bases remaining between them. The CDR3 here is CASRGRPTSSYEQYF. For the CDR3, the DNA is TGTGCCTCACGGGGTCGGCCCACATCCTCCTACGAGCAGTACTTC.

The J gene is TRBJ1-3, the V gene TRBV27, with D maybe TRBD1 (5 bases). Germline V gene sequence: CDR1 MNHEY, CDR2 SMNVEV (reference sequence). The CDR3 length is 15 residues. V was clipped by 0 bases and J by 1 base, with 7 bases between them. CDR3 in amino acids: CASSLSRTSGNTIYF. The CDR3 bases are TGTGCCAGCAGTTTATCCAGGACATCTGGAAACACCATATATTTT.